This entry lists 10 T cell receptor beta chains sequenced from one sample in a study of T cell responses to AZD1222 COVID-19 vaccine (dated by TCRdb to about 2021). Taken with the paper, the label for time point translates to: about 28 days (+/-7) after the second vaccine dose. The library was made by the immunoSEQ multiplex PCR assay. Held by TCRdb, this immuneACCESS table contains in-frame sequences only and omits some clones. Under half of the omission traces to an unresolved V gene where checked; the cause of the rest is unknown. The sample table holds approximately 160,000 clones, of which 94% were seen once. The ten most abundant clones make up roughly 4.6% of the sample. Sequencing was performed on peripheral blood, taken 28 days after the second AZD1222 dose. The receptors here all came from an adult who received the AZD1222 COVID-19 vaccine.

The CDR3 DNA is TGCGCCAGCAGTGAGTCGATGTCCGAGCAGTACTTC. It yields the protein CASSESMSEQYF. The V gene is TRBV10-1, the J gene TRBJ2-7; no firm D call. The CDR3 runs to 12 residues. Between the trimmed V and J ends, which lost 0 bases and 6 bases, there was a span of 6 bases. Per germline, CDR1 WNHNN and CDR2 SYGVQD (reference sequence).

The rearrangement joins TRBV28 to TRBJ2-7, with 12 bases identical to TRBD2. Germline loops: CDR1 MDHEN, CDR2 SYDVKM. V lost 4 bases and J lost 12; bases outside the gene matches: 13. The CDR3 runs 15 residues. The CDR3 DNA sequence: TGTGCCAGCAGTTCGAGCTCGACTAGCGGGAGACCCGGGTACTTC. It codes for CASSSSSTSGRPGYF.

The rearrangement links TRBV5-4 to TRBJ2-1; possible D gene TRBD1, 6 bases. Germline V gene sequence: CDR1 SGHNT, CDR2 YYREEE (reference sequence). The CDR3 extends over 16 amino acids. V was pared by 4 bases and J by 0 bases, with 14 bases between. In DNA, the CDR3 is TGTGCCAGCAGCGCCCCAGGGGCGAACTCCTACAATGAGCAGTTCTTC. It translates to CASSAPGANSYNEQFF.

The chain employs TRBV2 and TRBJ2-1; no clear D. Germline CDR1 reads SNHLY; CDR2 reads FYNNEI. This CDR3 region has 10 residues. V was pared by 8 bases and J by 10 bases, with 9 bases between. The DNA of the CDR3 is TGTGCCAGCGGAACAGACGAGCAGTTCTTC. The encoded protein is CASGTDEQFF.

V usage is TRBV7-3 and J usage is TRBJ2-1; the match to TRBD2 covers 9 bases. The germline V gene encodes CDR1 SGHTA and CDR2 FQGTGA. This CDR3 comprises 15 residues. J lost 9 bases, V lost 0 bases, and 6 bases had no gene match. CDR3 nucleotides: TGTGCCAGCAGCTTAACGGTCTTGCGGGAGGGTGAGCAGTTCTTC. Amino acids: CASSLTVLREGEQFF.

Concerning this clone itself: Different DNA sequences within this sample yield the same CDR3. The V gene is TRBV7-9, the J gene TRBJ2-1; TRBD2 is a possible D gene (6 bases). In germline, CDR1 is SEHNR, CDR2 FQNEAQ (reference sequence). This CDR3 has 14 amino acids. Trimming shortened V by 1 base and J by 3 bases, and 7 bases separated the two germline ends. The CDR3 here is CASSLGSGYNEQFF. The CDR3 DNA is TGTGCCAGCAGCTTAGGTAGCGGCTACAATGAGCAGTTCTTC.

The rearrangement links TRBV6-4 to TRBJ2-1; no reliable D call. V gave up 3 bases and J gave up 5 bases, with 14 bases separating them. This CDR3 has 15 residues. Germline V gives CDR1 MRHNA, CDR2 SNTAGT. The CDR3 here is CASSEGLGGHNEQFF. CDR3 coding DNA: TGTGCCAGCAGTGAGGGCCTAGGTGGTCACAATGAGCAGTTCTTC.

The chain recombines TRBV5-4 with TRBJ2-2; perhaps TRBD2 as D (6 bases). Trimming left V 2 bases short and J 7 bases short, with 12 bases between. There are 14 residues in the CDR3. Germline CDR1 SGHNT, CDR2 YYREEE (reference sequence). CDR3: CASSFGGLGGELFF. The CDR3, as DNA: TGTGCCAGCAGCTTCGGGGGATTAGGCGGGGAGCTGTTTTTT.

This rearrangement joins TRBV27 to TRBJ1-2, with 7 positions matching TRBD1. The CDR3 spans 15 residues. The V gene's germline CDR1 is MNHEY and CDR2 SMNVEV (reference sequence). The V and J ends lost 3 bases and 7 bases, in that order; junction bases with no gene match: 11. CDR3 protein: CASSLYQTNRGGYTF. As DNA, the CDR3 is TGTGCCAGCAGTTTGTATCAAACCAACAGGGGTGGCTACACCTTC.

The chain employs TRBV29-1 and TRBJ2-5; TRBD1 might be the D (6 bases). Germline V gives CDR1 SQVTM, CDR2 ANQGSEA. The CDR3 runs 15 residues. The V gene lost 3 bases and the J gene lost 5 bases, with 19 bases spanning the gap. CDR3 sequence reads: CSVEGAQGFWETQYF. CDR3 DNA: TGCAGCGTTGAGGGGGCACAGGGATTCTGGGAGACCCAGTACTTC.